This T cell receptor beta chain emerged from a study of identifying expanded T cells in peripheral blood. Profiled with immunoSEQ multiplex PCR; TCRdb holds only in-frame clones, not every one. There are 100,000 to 150,000 clones in the sample; approximately 86% occur only once, and 8% to 9% lies in the top ten. This CDR3 contains 13 residues. Germline V gene lookup returns CDR1 MDHEN and CDR2 SYDVKM. V shed 8 bases and J 5 bases; nucleotides not matched to a gene: 6. Note on this clone: Its antigen is currently unknown.

Overall study results and limits: About 1.2 clones differed between technical replicates, versus around 16 and 19 over time.

V and J are TRBV28 and TRBJ2-7; 10 nucleotides align to TRBD2. Sequencing was done on a sample of blood. This TCR was sampled from a person between 18 and 75 years old in good health. This chain's CDR3 is CASRAGGQDEQYF. The CDR3 DNA follows: TGTGCCAGCCGAGCGGGAGGGCAGGACGAGCAGTACTTC.